A single sample gave rise to the 21 T cell receptor beta chains below, sequenced in a study of blood T cell repertoires in COVID-19. Sequencing was performed with immunoSEQ multiplex PCR; in TCRdb, only in-frame clones are kept and a portion is missing. The sample has some 300,000 clones; 85% to 90% are singletons. Sequences were obtained from peripheral blood. Source of these receptors: a woman in her 50s with COVID-19, enrolled during active disease.

The rearrangement joins TRBV20-1 to TRBJ2-3, with 10 bases aligning to TRBD2. The CDR3 is 16 amino acids. CDR1 and CDR2 from the germline V gene are DFQATT and SNEGSKA (reference sequence). V dropped 3 bases and J dropped 0; count of bases not matched to a gene: 6. CDR3 in DNA: TGCAGTGCTAGTGCACTAGCGGGGCATAGCACAGATACGCAGTATTTT. It encodes CSASALAGHSTDTQYF.

This clone was picked up one time. The chain is built from TRBV7-9 and TRBJ1-2; 8 bases are a match to TRBD1. V was clipped by 5 bases and J by 5 bases; unmatched bases: 10. This CDR3 is built from 15 residues. CDR1 and CDR2 (germline): SEHNR, FQNEAQ (reference sequence). In DNA form, the CDR3 reads TGTGCCAGCAGCGTCACCCGGACAGGGCAATATGGCTACACCTTC. Translating gives CASSVTRTGQYGYTF.

This clone was observed a few times. This sequence joins TRBV7-9 and TRBJ2-7; TRBD2 aligns across 7 bases. Per germline, CDR1 SEHNR and CDR2 FQNEAQ (reference sequence). The CDR3 contains 11 residues. Trimming cost V 1 base and J 12 bases; bases outside gene matches: 3. In DNA form, the CDR3 reads TGTGCCAGCAGCTTAGGGCCGGGAGGGTACTTC. This gives the protein CASSLGPGGYF.

The chain carries TRBV7-2 and TRBJ2-3; 7 positions match TRBD2. Unmatched junction bases numbered 5, after V lost 5 bases and J lost 0 bases. This CDR3 region has 15 residues. In germline, CDR1 is SGHTA, CDR2 FQGNSA. The CDR3 DNA reads TGTGCCAGCAGCCCAAGAGCGGGAAGCACAGATACGCAGTATTTT. Protein sequence: CASSPRAGSTDTQYF.

The chain is built from TRBV19 and TRBJ2-7; TRBD2 matches at 12 bases. This CDR3 comprises 15 residues. J lost 6 bases, V lost 6 bases, and 9 bases had no gene match. CDR1 is LNHDA and CDR2 is SQIVND in the germline V gene (reference sequence). CDR3 region: CASSGLAGSFSEQYF. CDR3 DNA: TGTGCCAGTAGCGGACTAGCGGGATCTTTTTCCGAGCAGTACTTC. The variable domain in full, with the rest retrieved from reference TRBV19 and TRBJ2-7, is DGGITQSPKYLFRKEGQNVTLSCEQNLNHDAMYWYRQDPGQGLRLIYYSQIVNDFQKGDIAEGYSVSREKKESFPLTVTSAQKNPTAFYLCASSGLAGSFSEQYFGPGTRLTVT.

The sample holds one count of this clone. The gene calls are TRBV19 and TRBJ2-1, with 10 positions matching TRBD2. V was pared by 2 bases and J by 0 bases, with 1 base of the junction left unmatched. The CDR3 loop spans 16 amino acids. Germline CDR1 and CDR2: LNHDA and SQIVND (reference sequence). The CDR3 bases are TGTGCCAGTAGTATAACTAGCGGGAACTCCTACAATGAGCAGTTCTTC. It yields the protein CASSITSGNSYNEQFF.

The J gene is TRBJ1-1, the V gene TRBV11-3; TRBD1 might be the D (5 bases). Germline V gene lookup returns CDR1 SGHNT and CDR2 YENEEA. Trimming left V 4 bases short and J 0 bases short, with 15 bases between. This CDR3 contains 16 residues. The CDR3 reads CASSSALTDMNTEAFF. CDR3 coding DNA: TGTGCCAGCAGCTCAGCACTGACAGACATGAACACTGAAGCTTTCTTT.

This clone was found once. The rearrangement joins TRBV7-3 to TRBJ2-5; TRBD2 matches 11 bases. The J segment lost 6 bases and the V segment lost 5 bases, leaving 11 bases of the junction unmatched. This CDR3 is built from 16 residues. CDR1 SGHTA and CDR2 FQGTGA come from the germline V gene. The CDR3 here is CASSPETTSGTQTQYF. The DNA for the CDR3 is TGTGCCAGCAGCCCGGAAACGACTAGCGGGACACAGACCCAGTACTTC.

This chain connects TRBV30 to TRBJ2-5; TRBD2 matches 8 bases. Trimming removed 5 bases from V and 5 bases from J; junction bases left unmatched: 10. CDR1 GTSNPN and CDR2 SVGIG come from the germline V gene (reference sequence). This CDR3 is 14 amino acids long. CDR3 sequence: CAWGAGRAQETQYF. CDR3 in DNA: TGTGCCTGGGGGGCCGGGAGGGCCCAGGAGACCCAGTACTTC.

As to this clone: Other DNA sequences in this specimen translate into the identical CDR3. The CDR3 sequence: CASSLRGSNQPQHF. In DNA form, the CDR3 reads TGTGCCAGCAGCCTCAGGGGCTCCAATCAGCCCCAGCATTTT. V is TRBV6-5 and J is TRBJ1-5, with a possible D match to TRBD1 (6 bases). V was pared by 6 bases and J by 3 bases, with 12 bases between. The germline V gene encodes CDR1 MNHEY and CDR2 SVGAGI. The CDR3 runs to 14 residues.

The chain links TRBV10-3 to TRBJ1-2, with 8 nucleotides matching TRBD1. The CDR3 consists of 15 residues. Trimming cost V 7 bases and J 2 bases; bases outside gene matches: 9. The germline V gene encodes CDR1 ENHRY and CDR2 SYGVKD. DNA for the CDR3: TGTGCCATCATGACAGGGGCCTCAATAAACTATGGCTACACCTTC. It encodes CAIMTGASINYGYTF.

For the CDR3, the DNA is TGTGCCAGCAGCTTACAAATGAACACTGAAGCTTTCTTT. This sequence encodes CASSLQMNTEAFF. The chain joins TRBV7-8 to TRBJ1-1; D gene unclear. The CDR3 length is 13 residues. The V end was cut by 2 bases, the J end by 0 bases, with 4 bases between. The germline CDR1 and CDR2 sequences are SGHVS and FQNEAQ.

The table lists this clone with a few counts. The chain links TRBV7-8 to TRBJ1-2; no reliable D call. From germline, CDR1 is SGHVS and CDR2 FQNEAQ. V was pared by 5 bases and J by 8 bases, with 9 bases between. The CDR3 length is 11 residues. The CDR3 DNA follows: TGTGCCAGCAGCCCCGGTACGGGCTACACCTTC. Amino acid sequence: CASSPGTGYTF.

The V and J genes are TRBV28 and TRBJ2-4; 8 nucleotides line up with TRBD1. With V trimmed by 5 bases and J by 3 bases, 9 bases remained unmatched. CDR1 is MDHEN, CDR2 SYDVKM, per germline. CDR3 length: 16 residues. Written as DNA, the CDR3 is TGTGCCAGCAGTCGGCAGGGGGCGCTGGGCAAAAACATTCAGTACTTC. Its translation: CASSRQGALGKNIQYF. Full variable domain (missing parts from reference TRBV28 and TRBJ2-4): DVKVTQSSRYLVKRTGEKVFLECVQDMDHENMFWYRQDPGLGLRLIYFSYDVKMKEKGDIPEGYSVSREKKERFSLILESASTNQTSMYLCASSRQGALGKNIQYFGAGTRLSVL.

To note about this clone: The sample contains more than one DNA sequence encoding this CDR3. V and J are TRBV5-1 and TRBJ2-2; D not resolved. With 2 bases removed from V and 1 base from J, the gap between germline ends came to 6 bases. The germline CDR1 and CDR2 sequences are SGHRS and YFSETQ. This CDR3 comprises 14 residues. The CDR3 loop reads CASSFGGNTGELFF. The CDR3 DNA follows: TGCGCCAGCAGCTTCGGTGGGAACACCGGGGAGCTGTTTTTT.

The chain couples TRBV2 to TRBJ2-7; the D is unclear. The CDR3 runs 14 residues. Germline assignment: CDR1 SNHLY and CDR2 FYNNEI. With 1 base removed from V and 7 bases from J, the gap between germline ends came to 14 bases. The CDR3: CASSEVLQATEQYF. The CDR3, as DNA: TGTGCCAGCAGTGAAGTTCTCCAAGCTACGGAGCAGTACTTC.

A few counts support this clone. The chain employs TRBV5-1 and TRBJ2-7; a possible D gene is TRBD1 (6 bases). V dropped 1 base and J dropped 3 bases, with 11 bases sitting between them. There are 14 residues in the CDR3. Germline V gene sequence: CDR1 SGHRS, CDR2 YFSETQ. The DNA for the CDR3 is TGCGCCAGCAGCTTGACTCCGGACAGCTACGAGCAGTACTTC. As protein: CASSLTPDSYEQYF.

The chain has TRBV10-1 and TRBJ2-5; a weak D match, TRBD1 (5 bases). Trimming stripped 0 bases from V and 1 base from J, with 15 bases between. Looked up from germline, CDR1 is WNHNN and CDR2 is SYGVQD (reference sequence). CDR3 length equals 17 residues. CDR3 loop: CASSESEFVRAQETQYF. CDR3 bases: TGCGCCAGCAGTGAGTCGGAATTTGTCAGGGCCCAAGAGACCCAGTACTTC.

The chain employs TRBV12-3 or TRBV12-4 and TRBJ1-1; D call uncertain. Deletions cut 3 bases from V and 1 base from J, with 6 bases between. This CDR3 has 13 amino acids. The CDR3 sequence is CASSLSENTEAFF. The CDR3 coding sequence is TGTGCCAGCAGTTTGTCAGAGAACACTGAAGCTTTCTTT.

This sequence joins TRBV5-6 and TRBJ1-1; D perhaps matches TRBD1 (6 bases). Germline CDR1 SGHDT, CDR2 YYEEEE. Trimming left V 2 bases short and J 2 bases short, with 10 bases between. CDR3 length: 14 residues. DNA for the CDR3: TGTGCCAGCAGCTTCTGGACAGAAAACACTGAAGCTTTCTTT. It encodes CASSFWTENTEAFF.

This clone was seen a single time. This sequence joins TRBV20-1 and TRBJ2-7, with D possibly TRBD2 on 5 matching bases. CDR1 DFQATT and CDR2 SNEGSKA come from the germline V gene (reference sequence). V shed 4 bases and J shed 4 bases, with 8 bases lying between them. This CDR3 is built from 11 residues. CDR3 bases: TGCAGTGCTACCCCGGGGTACGAGCAGTACTTC. Translating gives CSATPGYEQYF.